Listed below are T cell receptor beta chains from one sample, sequenced in a study of T-cell reconstitution after alpha-beta-depleted transplantation in children. MiXCR, applied by TCRdb to the PCR reads, yields one record per CDR3 protein. The sample lists 200,000 or so distinct CDR3 sequences, roughly 6% occurring once. The sample in question was PBMCs, obtained before TCRalphabeta/CD19-depleted stem cell transplant. The origin of the receptors is a girl in the first two years of life with combined immunodeficiency, due to receive a stem cell transplant. Each CDR3 is given with its conserved first and last residue. A D gene is named only where the DNA matches it firmly. Expanded clones get a size class; other rows say once, few or many, or leave the size out.

cdr3_aa: CASSPGPTETQYF
cdr3_nt: TGTGCCAGCAGCCCCGGGCCCACAGAGACCCAGTACTTC
v_call: TRBV7-9
cdr3_length: 13
d_call: NA
j_call: TRBJ2-5
clone_size: once

cdr3_aa: CSASGDRLYTDTQYF
cdr3_nt: TGCAGTGCGAGCGGGGACAGGTTGTACACAGATACGCAGTATTTT
v_call: TRBV20-1
cdr3_length: 15
d_call: NA
j_call: TRBJ2-3
clone_size: many

cdr3_aa: CASSLGRLETPVEQYF
cdr3_nt: TGTGCCAGCAGCTTAGGCCGGCTAGAAACACCTGTCGAGCAGTACTTC
v_call: TRBV13
cdr3_length: 16
d_call: NA
j_call: TRBJ2-7
clone_size: many

cdr3_aa: CASRGGTAEAFF
cdr3_nt: TGCGCCAGCAGGGGCGGGACAGCTGAAGCTTTCTTT
v_call: TRBV5-1
cdr3_length: 12
d_call: TRBD1
j_call: TRBJ1-1
clone_size: many

cdr3_aa: CASSVVLASEQYF
cdr3_nt: TGTGCCAGCAGCGTAGTCCTAGCTTCCGAGCAGTACTTC
v_call: TRBV9
cdr3_length: 13
d_call: NA
j_call: TRBJ2-7
clone_size: many

cdr3_aa: CASSYDTYQPQHF
cdr3_nt: TGTGCCAGCAGTTACGACACCTATCAGCCCCAGCATTTT
v_call: TRBV6-2/TRBV6-3
cdr3_length: 13
d_call: NA
j_call: TRBJ1-5
clone_size: many

cdr3_aa: CASSAGEGQYF
cdr3_nt: TGTGCCAGCAGTGCCGGGGAGGGCCAGTACTTC
v_call: TRBV12-3/TRBV12-4
cdr3_length: 11
d_call: TRBD2
j_call: TRBJ2-5
clone_size: many

cdr3_aa: CSVEDAVYEQYF
cdr3_nt: TGCAGCGTTGAAGATGCAGTCTACGAGCAGTACTTC
v_call: TRBV29-1
cdr3_length: 12
d_call: NA
j_call: TRBJ2-7
clone_size: many

cdr3_aa: CASSLRTGERNEQFF
cdr3_nt: TGTGCCAGCAGCTTAAGGACAGGGGAAAGGAATGAGCAGTTCTTC
v_call: TRBV7-8
cdr3_length: 15
d_call: TRBD1
j_call: TRBJ2-1
clone_size: few

cdr3_aa: CASSLDGEQFF
cdr3_nt: TGTGCCAGCAGCTTAGACGGTGAGCAGTTCTTC
v_call: TRBV7-8
cdr3_length: 11
d_call: NA
j_call: TRBJ2-1
clone_size: many

cdr3_aa: CASSMPPDREPQETQYF
cdr3_nt: TGTGCCAGCAGCATGCCCCCCGACAGGGAGCCACAAGAGACCCAGTACTTC
v_call: TRBV7-9
cdr3_length: 17
d_call: TRBD1
j_call: TRBJ2-5
clone_size: few

cdr3_aa: CSVGLAGGQEQYF
cdr3_nt: TGCAGCGTTGGACTAGCGGGGGGCCAGGAGCAGTATTTT
v_call: TRBV29-1
cdr3_length: 13
d_call: TRBD2
j_call: TRBJ2-3
clone_size: many

cdr3_aa: CASSYVREGGTQYF
cdr3_nt: TGTGCCAGCAGTTACGTCCGGGAGGGGGGGACCCAGTACTTC
v_call: TRBV6-5
cdr3_length: 14
d_call: TRBD2
j_call: TRBJ2-5
clone_size: many

cdr3_aa: CASSLAQGGTF
cdr3_nt: TGTGCCAGCAGCTTAGCTCAGGGCGGCACCTTC
v_call: TRBV7-9
cdr3_length: 11
d_call: NA
j_call: TRBJ1-2
clone_size: many

cdr3_aa: CASSNRRNNEQFF
cdr3_nt: TGTGCCAGCAGCAACAGACGGAACAATGAGCAGTTCTTC
v_call: TRBV11-2
cdr3_length: 13
d_call: NA
j_call: TRBJ2-1
clone_size: many

cdr3_aa: CSVEGPRADTQYF
cdr3_nt: TGCAGTGTTGAGGGACCAAGGGCAGATACGCAGTATTTT
v_call: TRBV20-1
cdr3_length: 13
d_call: NA
j_call: TRBJ2-3
clone_size: many

cdr3_aa: CASSLGLAGGEQFF
cdr3_nt: TGTGCCAGCAGCTTAGGACTAGCGGGGGGTGAGCAGTTCTTC
v_call: TRBV7-2
cdr3_length: 14
d_call: TRBD2
j_call: TRBJ2-1
clone_size: many

cdr3_aa: CSARVTGTIHEQYF
cdr3_nt: TGCAGTGCTAGAGTCACCGGGACTATCCACGAGCAGTACTTC
v_call: TRBV20-1
cdr3_length: 14
d_call: TRBD2
j_call: TRBJ2-7
clone_size: many

cdr3_aa: CAISEGGSGYTF
cdr3_nt: TGTGCCATCAGTGAAGGTGGGAGCGGCTACACCTTC
v_call: TRBV10-3
cdr3_length: 12
d_call: NA
j_call: TRBJ1-2
clone_size: many

cdr3_aa: CASSLAGTSANIQYF
cdr3_nt: TGCGCCAGCAGCTTGGCGGGGACTAGCGCAAACATTCAGTACTTC
v_call: TRBV5-1
cdr3_length: 15
d_call: TRBD2
j_call: TRBJ2-4
clone_size: many

cdr3_aa: CASSLQGPHNYGYTF
cdr3_nt: TGTGCCAGCAGCTTACAAGGTCCCCATAACTATGGCTACACCTTC
v_call: TRBV7-9
cdr3_length: 15
d_call: NA
j_call: TRBJ1-2
clone_size: many

cdr3_aa: CSTWGGGGLQETQYF
cdr3_nt: TGCAGCACTTGGGGGGGAGGAGGACTTCAAGAGACCCAGTACTTC
v_call: TRBV29-1
cdr3_length: 15
d_call: TRBD2
j_call: TRBJ2-5
clone_size: many

cdr3_aa: CASSFFGVTDTQYF
cdr3_nt: TGTGCCAGCAGCTTTTTTGGGGTCACAGATACGCAGTATTTT
v_call: TRBV7-9
cdr3_length: 14
d_call: NA
j_call: TRBJ2-3
clone_size: many

cdr3_aa: CASSLILRHGYTF
cdr3_nt: TGTGCCAGCAGTTTAATCCTCCGTCATGGCTACACCTTC
v_call: TRBV12-3/TRBV12-4
cdr3_length: 13
d_call: NA
j_call: TRBJ1-2
clone_size: many

cdr3_aa: CASSPWRENIQYF
cdr3_nt: TGTGCCAGCTCACCCTGGCGGGAAAACATTCAGTACTTC
v_call: TRBV18
cdr3_length: 13
d_call: NA
j_call: TRBJ2-4
clone_size: few

cdr3_aa: CASSYQGLAGEETQYF
cdr3_nt: TGTGCCAGCAGTTACCAGGGACTAGCGGGGGAAGAGACCCAGTACTTC
v_call: TRBV6-5
cdr3_length: 16
d_call: TRBD2
j_call: TRBJ2-5
clone_size: many

cdr3_aa: CSVDNPRETSGNTIYF
cdr3_nt: TGCAGCGTTGATAATCCCAGGGAAACCTCTGGAAACACCATATATTTT
v_call: TRBV29-1
cdr3_length: 16
d_call: NA
j_call: TRBJ1-3
clone_size: many

cdr3_aa: CASSEWGNQPQHF
cdr3_nt: TGTGCCAGCAGTGAATGGGGCAATCAGCCCCAGCATTTT
v_call: TRBV25-1
cdr3_length: 13
d_call: NA
j_call: TRBJ1-5
clone_size: many

cdr3_aa: CASSVVGSYNEQFF
cdr3_nt: TGTGCCAGCAGCGTAGTGGGGTCCTACAATGAGCAGTTCTTC
v_call: TRBV9
cdr3_length: 14
d_call: NA
j_call: TRBJ2-1
clone_size: many

cdr3_aa: CASSLAPSGDTQYF
cdr3_nt: TGTGCCAGCAGCTTAGCGCCTTCGGGTGATACGCAGTATTTT
v_call: TRBV7-8
cdr3_length: 14
d_call: NA
j_call: TRBJ2-3
clone_size: NA

cdr3_aa: CASSLEKVGNEQFF
cdr3_nt: TGTGCCAGCAGCTTAGAAAAGGTGGGCAATGAGCAGTTCTTC
v_call: TRBV11-2
cdr3_length: 14
d_call: NA
j_call: TRBJ2-1
clone_size: many

cdr3_aa: CASTPGQTYPYEQYF
cdr3_nt: TGTGCCAGCACACCGGGACAGACATATCCCTACGAGCAGTACTTC
v_call: TRBV7-2
cdr3_length: 15
d_call: TRBD1
j_call: TRBJ2-7
clone_size: NA

cdr3_aa: CSEQQGLTDTQYF
cdr3_nt: TGCAGCGAACAACAGGGGTTGACAGATACGCAGTATTTT
v_call: TRBV29-1
cdr3_length: 13
d_call: TRBD1
j_call: TRBJ2-3
clone_size: many

cdr3_aa: CASSLGAGQAFYEQYF
cdr3_nt: TGTGCCAGCAGCTTGGGCGCGGGACAGGCTTTCTACGAGCAGTACTTC
v_call: TRBV5-6
cdr3_length: 16
d_call: TRBD1
j_call: TRBJ2-7
clone_size: many

cdr3_aa: CASSLVPRANYGYTF
cdr3_nt: TGTGCCAGCAGTTTAGTTCCCAGGGCCAACTATGGCTACACCTTC
v_call: TRBV28
cdr3_length: 15
d_call: NA
j_call: TRBJ1-2
clone_size: few

cdr3_aa: CASSQAPGTTFF
cdr3_nt: TGTGCCAGCAGCCAAGCCCCAGGGACGACTTTCTTT
v_call: TRBV14
cdr3_length: 12
d_call: NA
j_call: TRBJ1-1
clone_size: few

cdr3_aa: CASSLTGGGSYEQYF
cdr3_nt: TGTGCCAGCAGCTTAACAGGGGGCGGCTCCTACGAGCAGTACTTC
v_call: TRBV5-6
cdr3_length: 15
d_call: TRBD1
j_call: TRBJ2-7
clone_size: many

cdr3_aa: CASGPKSSLDTEAFF
cdr3_nt: TGTGCCAGCGGCCCCAAGTCGTCATTGGACACTGAAGCTTTCTTT
v_call: TRBV28
cdr3_length: 15
d_call: NA
j_call: TRBJ1-1
clone_size: many

cdr3_aa: CASSQAAQTDTQYF
cdr3_nt: TGCGCCAGCAGCCAAGCGGCCCAGACAGATACGCAGTATTTT
v_call: TRBV4-1
cdr3_length: 14
d_call: NA
j_call: TRBJ2-3
clone_size: many

cdr3_aa: CASSWTDNEQFF
cdr3_nt: TGCGCCAGCAGCTGGACGGACAATGAGCAGTTCTTC
v_call: TRBV5-1
cdr3_length: 12
d_call: NA
j_call: TRBJ2-1
clone_size: many

cdr3_aa: CRALGVYGYTF
cdr3_nt: TGCAGGGCTCTGGGCGTTTATGGCTACACCTTC
v_call: TRBV20-1
cdr3_length: 11
d_call: NA
j_call: TRBJ1-2
clone_size: many

cdr3_aa: CASSPPPLAGELFF
cdr3_nt: TGTGCCAGCAGCCCCCCCCCTTTGGCCGGGGAGCTGTTTTTT
v_call: TRBV4-2
cdr3_length: 14
d_call: NA
j_call: TRBJ2-2
clone_size: NA

cdr3_aa: CAISGQGSFSGANVLTF
cdr3_nt: TGTGCCATCAGTGGGCAGGGCTCCTTCTCTGGGGCCAACGTCCTGACTTTC
v_call: TRBV10-3
cdr3_length: 17
d_call: NA
j_call: TRBJ2-6
clone_size: many

cdr3_aa: CASSQEGGLSTDTQYF
cdr3_nt: TGCGCCAGCAGCCAAGAAGGGGGGCTAAGCACAGATACGCAGTATTTT
v_call: TRBV4-3
cdr3_length: 16
d_call: NA
j_call: TRBJ2-3
clone_size: NA

cdr3_aa: CASSNPHRGSNEQFF
cdr3_nt: TGTGCCAGCAGTAACCCTCACCGCGGCTCGAATGAGCAGTTCTTC
v_call: TRBV12-3/TRBV12-4
cdr3_length: 15
d_call: NA
j_call: TRBJ2-1
clone_size: many

cdr3_aa: CSVLAVEKLFF
cdr3_nt: TGCAGCGTTTTGGCGGTTGAAAAACTGTTTTTT
v_call: TRBV29-1
cdr3_length: 11
d_call: NA
j_call: TRBJ1-4
clone_size: many